The rows below give T cell receptor beta chains drawn from one sample of a study of blood T cells in healthy people across ages. TCRdb independently ran MiXCR on the 5' RACE reads; one entry per CDR3 protein. The data show about 900,000 distinct CDR3 sequences, with 62% seen just once and roughly a quarter held by the top ten. The sequenced sample consisted of blood. These receptors all stem from a man aged 30-40 years in good health. CDR3s include the opening cysteine and the closing phenylalanine or tryptophan. The D gene is left open where the match is weak. The listing skips clone size in some rows; elsewhere it reads once, few, many or a size class.

v_gene,abundance,d_gene,j_gene,CDR3nt,CDR3aa
TRBV29-1,-,-,TRBJ2-4,TGCAGCGCTTTTCCCGATCACGACTTAGCCAAAAACATTCAGTACTTC,CSAFPDHDLAKNIQYF
TRBV7-8,-,-,TRBJ2-1,TGTGCCAGCAGCTTAAATACAGGGATCGTCAACAATGAGCAGTTCTTC,CASSLNTGIVNNEQFF
TRBV14,few,TRBD2,TRBJ2-3,TGTGCCAGCAGCCAAGACGGGGGGACTAGCACAGATACGCAGTATTTT,CASSQDGGTSTDTQYF
TRBV20-1,-,TRBD2,TRBJ2-5,TGCAGTGCTCTAAGGACTAGCAGTCAAGAGACCCAGTACTTC,CSALRTSSQETQYF
TRBV4-3,-,-,TRBJ2-3,TGCGCCAGCAGCCAAGATCCTGGGACAGATACGCAGTATTTT,CASSQDPGTDTQYF
TRBV3-1,-,TRBD2,TRBJ2-7,TGTGCCAGCAGCACCGGACTAGCGGGGGTCCACGAGCAGTACTTC,CASSTGLAGVHEQYF
TRBV9,many,-,TRBJ1-2,TGTGCCAGCAGCACTCAGGGTGGCTATGGCTACACCTTC,CASSTQGGYGYTF
TRBV9,once,-,TRBJ1-6,TGTGCCAGTAGCCAGGACGGGGCAGGATCCTATAATTCACCCCTCCACTTT,CASSQDGAGSYNSPLHF
TRBV12-3/TRBV12-4,-,-,TRBJ1-2,TGTGCCAGCAGTCCCTCGACAGTACACTATGGCTACACCTTC,CASSPSTVHYGYTF
TRBV4-1,-,-,TRBJ2-7,TGCGCCAGCAGCCAAAGGAGGGGCTCCTACGAGCAGTACTTC,CASSQRRGSYEQYF
TRBV7-2,-,TRBD1,TRBJ2-1,TGTGCCAGCAGCCAAGGGACAGGGGGTAACAATGAGCAGTTCTTC,CASSQGTGGNNEQFF
TRBV12-3/TRBV12-4,many,-,TRBJ2-1,TGTGCCAGCAGTCCCGGTGAGGGGAGCTCCTACAATGAGCAGTTCTTC,CASSPGEGSSYNEQFF
TRBV7-2,-,-,TRBJ2-7,TGTGCCAGCAGCTTAGTGGTGAACGACGAGCAGTACTTC,CASSLVVNDEQYF
TRBV7-2,few,-,TRBJ2-7,TGTGCCAGCAGCTTAGGGGTAAACTACGAGCAGTACTTC,CASSLGVNYEQYF
TRBV7-2,few,-,TRBJ2-7,TGTGCCAGCAGCTTAACCCAGTCCTACGAGCAGTACTTC,CASSLTQSYEQYF
TRBV4-3,few,TRBD2,TRBJ2-5,TGCGCCAGCAGCCAAGGGGTTAGCGGGGTTGAAACCCAGTACTTC,CASSQGVSGVETQYF
TRBV6-1,-,-,TRBJ1-1,TGTGCCAGCAGTGAACGAGGACACGCCATGAACACTGAAGCTTTCTTT,CASSERGHAMNTEAFF
TRBV20-1,-,-,TRBJ2-1,TGCAGTGCTAACCCGAGCTCCTACAATGAGCAGTTCTTC,CSANPSSYNEQFF
TRBV20-1,-,TRBD2,TRBJ2-3,TGCAGTGCTCAGCGGGGGGAAAGCACAGATACGCAGTATTTT,CSAQRGESTDTQYF
TRBV5-1,-,-,TRBJ2-1,TGCGCCAGCAGCTTGGGGGATAACTACAATGAGCAGTTCTTC,CASSLGDNYNEQFF
TRBV5-6,few,TRBD1,TRBJ1-5,TGTGCCAGCAGCTTGTATATCGGGACAGGGAATCAGCCCCAGCATTTT,CASSLYIGTGNQPQHF
TRBV6-6,-,-,TRBJ1-2,TGTGCCAGCAGTTACCAACACGAGGCGGGCTATGGCTACACCTTC,CASSYQHEAGYGYTF
TRBV9,few,-,TRBJ2-6,TGTGCCAGCAGCGTAGTAAGGTCTGGGGCCAACGTCCTGACTTTC,CASSVVRSGANVLTF
TRBV28,-,-,TRBJ1-2,TGTGCCAGCAGTCCGACACGCTGGGGTTACGGCTACACCTTC,CASSPTRWGYGYTF